This entry describes one T cell receptor beta chain. Its antigen is undetermined. This entry is derived from a study of identifying expanded T cells in peripheral blood. General study findings and limits: Clone count variance between approximately 2-week samples rose with total template count. Over around two and four weeks, about 16 and 20 clones changed, versus around 1.2 between replicates.

No infections or other immune events were documented during collection. The CDR3 has 16 amino acids. TCRdb's table, derived via immunoSEQ multiplex PCR, lists solely in-frame clones and lacks some. The sample lists roughly 100,000 clones, about nine tenths occurring once. V is TRBV21-1 and J is TRBJ1-3; the DNA was not compared with TRBD1, the D call given in the table. TRBV21-1 is a pseudogene locus. The source material was blood. This TCR was sampled from a person aged 18-70 years in good health. The CDR3 nucleotides read TGTGCCAGCAGCAAAAAGACAGGTTCTTCTGGAAACACCATATATTTT. Protein product: CASSKKTGSSGNTIYF.